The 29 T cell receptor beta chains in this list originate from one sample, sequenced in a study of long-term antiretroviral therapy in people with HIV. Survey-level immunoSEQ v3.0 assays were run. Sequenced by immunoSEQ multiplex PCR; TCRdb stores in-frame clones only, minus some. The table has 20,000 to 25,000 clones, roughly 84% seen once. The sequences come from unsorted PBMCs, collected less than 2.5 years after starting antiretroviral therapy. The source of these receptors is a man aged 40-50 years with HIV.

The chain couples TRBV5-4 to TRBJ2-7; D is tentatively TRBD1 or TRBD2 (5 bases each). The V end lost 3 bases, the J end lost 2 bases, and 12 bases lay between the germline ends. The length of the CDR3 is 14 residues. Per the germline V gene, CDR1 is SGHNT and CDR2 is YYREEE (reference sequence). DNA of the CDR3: TGTGCCAGCAGCTCCCAGCAGGGAGCCTACGAGCAGTACTTC. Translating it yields CASSSQQGAYEQYF.

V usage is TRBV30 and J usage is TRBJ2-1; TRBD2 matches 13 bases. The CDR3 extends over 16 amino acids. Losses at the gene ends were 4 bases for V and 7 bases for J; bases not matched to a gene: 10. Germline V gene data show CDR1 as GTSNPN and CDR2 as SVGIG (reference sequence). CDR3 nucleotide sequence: TGTGCCTGGAACCCCGGGACTAGCGGGACCTCGAATGAGCAGTTCTTC. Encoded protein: CAWNPGTSGTSNEQFF. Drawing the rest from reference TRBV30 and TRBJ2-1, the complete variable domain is SQTIHQWPATLVQPVGSPLSLECTVEGTSNPNLYWYRQAAGRGLQLLFYSVGIGQISSEVPQNLSASRPQDRQFILSSKKLLLSDSGFYLCAWNPGTSGTSNEQFFGPGTRLTVL.

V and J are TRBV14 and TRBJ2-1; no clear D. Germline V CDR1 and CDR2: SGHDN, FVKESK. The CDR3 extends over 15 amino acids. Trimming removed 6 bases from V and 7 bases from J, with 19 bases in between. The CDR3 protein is CASRLTRAGRNEQFF. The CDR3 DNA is TGTGCCAGCAGGCTAACAAGGGCCGGTAGGAATGAGCAGTTCTTC.

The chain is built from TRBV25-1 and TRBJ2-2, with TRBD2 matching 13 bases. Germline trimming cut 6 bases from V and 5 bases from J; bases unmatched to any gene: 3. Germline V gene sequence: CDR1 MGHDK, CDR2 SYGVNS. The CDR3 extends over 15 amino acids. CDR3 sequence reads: CASRPGLAGTGELFF. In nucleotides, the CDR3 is TGTGCCAGCAGGCCGGGACTAGCGGGGACCGGGGAGCTGTTTTTT.

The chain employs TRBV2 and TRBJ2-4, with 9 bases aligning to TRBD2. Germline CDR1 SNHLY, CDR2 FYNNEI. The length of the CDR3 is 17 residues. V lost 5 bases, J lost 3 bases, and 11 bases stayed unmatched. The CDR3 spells CASSSRLAEGGKNIQYF. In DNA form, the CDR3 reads TGTGCCAGCAGTTCTAGACTAGCGGAGGGGGGCAAAAACATTCAGTACTTC.

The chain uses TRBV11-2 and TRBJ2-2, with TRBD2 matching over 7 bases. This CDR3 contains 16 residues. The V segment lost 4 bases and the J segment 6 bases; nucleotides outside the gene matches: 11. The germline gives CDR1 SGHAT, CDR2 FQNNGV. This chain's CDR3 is CASSSWELALPGELFF. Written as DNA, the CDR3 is TGTGCCAGCAGCTCCTGGGAACTAGCGCTCCCCGGGGAGCTGTTTTTT. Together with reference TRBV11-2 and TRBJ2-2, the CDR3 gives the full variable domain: EAGVAQSPRYKIIEKRQSVAFWCNPISGHATLYWYQQILGQGPKLLIQFQNNGVVDDSQLPKDRFSAERLKGVDSTLKIQPAKLEDSAVYLCASSSWELALPGELFFGEGSRLTVL.

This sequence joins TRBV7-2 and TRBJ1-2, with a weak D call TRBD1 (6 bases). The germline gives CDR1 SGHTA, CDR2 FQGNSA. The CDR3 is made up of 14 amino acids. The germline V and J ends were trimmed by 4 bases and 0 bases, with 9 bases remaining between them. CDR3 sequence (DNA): TGTGCCAGCAGCTCAAGACAGGCTAACTATGGCTACACCTTC. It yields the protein CASSSRQANYGYTF.

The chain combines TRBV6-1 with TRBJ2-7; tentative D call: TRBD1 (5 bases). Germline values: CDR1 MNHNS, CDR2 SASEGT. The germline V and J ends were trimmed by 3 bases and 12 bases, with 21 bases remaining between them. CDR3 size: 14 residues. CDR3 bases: TGTGCCAGCAGTGAGAACGTCCTAACAGGCGGACCGTACTTC. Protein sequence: CASSENVLTGGPYF.

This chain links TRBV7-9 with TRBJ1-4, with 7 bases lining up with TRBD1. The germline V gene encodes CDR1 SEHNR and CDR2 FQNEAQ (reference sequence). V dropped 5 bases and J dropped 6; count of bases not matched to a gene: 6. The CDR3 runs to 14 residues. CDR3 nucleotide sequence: TGTGCCAGCAGCCTAGGGGGCGGGGATGAAAAACTGTTTTTT. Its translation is CASSLGGGDEKLFF.

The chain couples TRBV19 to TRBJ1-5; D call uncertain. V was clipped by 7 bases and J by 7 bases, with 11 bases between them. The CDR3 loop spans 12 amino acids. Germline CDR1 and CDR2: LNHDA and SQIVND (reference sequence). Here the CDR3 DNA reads TGTGCCAGTAATGCCAGGAACCAGCCCCAGCATTTT. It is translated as CASNARNQPQHF.

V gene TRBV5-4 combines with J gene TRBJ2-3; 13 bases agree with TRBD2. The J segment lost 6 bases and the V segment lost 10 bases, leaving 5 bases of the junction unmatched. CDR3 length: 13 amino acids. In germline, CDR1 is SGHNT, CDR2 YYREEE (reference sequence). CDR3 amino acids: CAQGLAGVDTQYF. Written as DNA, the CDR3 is TGTGCCCAAGGACTAGCGGGAGTGGATACGCAGTATTTT.

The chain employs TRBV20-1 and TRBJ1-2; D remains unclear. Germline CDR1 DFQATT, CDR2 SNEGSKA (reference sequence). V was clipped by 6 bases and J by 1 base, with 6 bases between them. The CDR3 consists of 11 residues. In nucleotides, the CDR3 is TGCAGTGCCCAGGATAACTATGGCTACACCTTC. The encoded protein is CSAQDNYGYTF.

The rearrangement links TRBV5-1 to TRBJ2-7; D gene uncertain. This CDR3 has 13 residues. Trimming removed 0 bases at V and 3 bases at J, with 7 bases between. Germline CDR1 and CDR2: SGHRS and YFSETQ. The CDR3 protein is CASSLVQDYEQYF. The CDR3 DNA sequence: TGCGCCAGCAGCTTGGTCCAGGACTACGAGCAGTACTTC.

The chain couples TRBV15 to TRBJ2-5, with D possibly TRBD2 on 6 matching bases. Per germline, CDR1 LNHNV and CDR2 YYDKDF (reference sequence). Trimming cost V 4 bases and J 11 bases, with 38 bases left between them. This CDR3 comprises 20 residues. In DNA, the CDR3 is TGTGCCACCAGCAACCCAGGAGGGGAAGCTGCAACTGATCCAAGAGGGACTCAGTACTTC. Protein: CATSNPGGEAATDPRGTQYF. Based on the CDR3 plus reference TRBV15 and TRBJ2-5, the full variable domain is DAMVIQNPRYQVTQFGKPVTLSCSQTLNHNVMYWYQQKSSQAPKLLFHYYDKDFNNEADTPDNFQSRRPNTSFCFLDIRSPGLGDTAMYLCATSNPGGEAATDPRGTQYFGPGTRLLVL.

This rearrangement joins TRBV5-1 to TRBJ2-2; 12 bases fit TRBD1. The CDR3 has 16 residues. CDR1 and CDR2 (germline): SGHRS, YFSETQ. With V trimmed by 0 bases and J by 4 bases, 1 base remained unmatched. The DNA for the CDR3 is TGCGCCAGCAGCTTGGGGGACAGGGGGCCCACCGGGGAGCTGTTTTTT. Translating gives CASSLGDRGPTGELFF.

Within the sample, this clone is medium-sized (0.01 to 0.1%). CDR3 loop: CASSLANRADTEAFF. The CDR3 coding sequence is TGTGCCAGCAGCTTAGCTAACAGGGCCGACACTGAAGCTTTCTTT. The V call is TRBV7-2, the J call TRBJ1-1; weak D call: TRBD1 (6 bases). Germline V gene lookup returns CDR1 SGHTA and CDR2 FQGNSA. V lost 0 bases to trimming and J lost 3 bases, with 11 bases between them. The CDR3 loop spans 15 amino acids. The full variable domain, in which reference TRBV7-2 and TRBJ1-1 provide the parts outside the CDR3, is GAGVSQSPSNKVTEKGKDVELRCDPISGHTALYWYRQSLGQGLEFLIYFQGNSAPDKSGLPSDRFSAERTGGSVSTLTIQRTQQEDSAVYLCASSLANRADTEAFFGQGTRLTVV.

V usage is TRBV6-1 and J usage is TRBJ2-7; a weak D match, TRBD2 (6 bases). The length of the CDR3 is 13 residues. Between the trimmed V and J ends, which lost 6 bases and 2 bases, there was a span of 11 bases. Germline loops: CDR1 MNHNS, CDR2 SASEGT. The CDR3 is CASSAGLTYEQYF. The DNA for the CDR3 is TGTGCCAGCAGCGCCGGACTAACCTACGAGCAGTACTTC.

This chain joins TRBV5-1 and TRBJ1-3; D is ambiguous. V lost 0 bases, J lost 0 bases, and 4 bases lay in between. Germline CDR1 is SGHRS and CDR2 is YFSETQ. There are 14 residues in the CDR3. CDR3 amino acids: CASSLDFSGNTIYF. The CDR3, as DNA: TGCGCCAGCAGCTTGGACTTCTCTGGAAACACCATATATTTT.

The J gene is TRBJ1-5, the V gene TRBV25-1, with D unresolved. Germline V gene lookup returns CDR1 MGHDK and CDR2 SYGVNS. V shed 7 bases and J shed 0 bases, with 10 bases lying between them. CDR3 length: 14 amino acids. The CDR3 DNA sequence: TGTGCCAGCAAAGGCGGGAATAGCAATCAGCCCCAGCATTTT. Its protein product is CASKGGNSNQPQHF.

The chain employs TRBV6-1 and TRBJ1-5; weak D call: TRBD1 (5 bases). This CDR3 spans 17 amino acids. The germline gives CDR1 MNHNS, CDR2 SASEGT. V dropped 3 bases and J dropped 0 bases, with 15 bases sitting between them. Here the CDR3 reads CASSEISGQYSNQPQHF. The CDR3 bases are TGTGCCAGCAGTGAGATATCGGGGCAGTATAGCAATCAGCCCCAGCATTTT.

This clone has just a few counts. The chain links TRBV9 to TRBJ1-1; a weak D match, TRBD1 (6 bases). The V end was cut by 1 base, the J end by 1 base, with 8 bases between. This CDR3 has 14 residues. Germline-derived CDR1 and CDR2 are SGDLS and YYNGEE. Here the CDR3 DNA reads TGTGCCAGCAGCGTACAGGGACAGAACACTGAAGCTTTCTTT. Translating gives CASSVQGQNTEAFF.

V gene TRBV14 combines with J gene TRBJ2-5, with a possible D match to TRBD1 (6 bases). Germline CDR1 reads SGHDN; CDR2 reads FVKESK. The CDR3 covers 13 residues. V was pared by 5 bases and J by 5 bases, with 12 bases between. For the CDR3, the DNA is TGTGCCAGCAGCAACAGGGTTCTGGAGACCCAGTACTTC. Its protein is CASSNRVLETQYF.

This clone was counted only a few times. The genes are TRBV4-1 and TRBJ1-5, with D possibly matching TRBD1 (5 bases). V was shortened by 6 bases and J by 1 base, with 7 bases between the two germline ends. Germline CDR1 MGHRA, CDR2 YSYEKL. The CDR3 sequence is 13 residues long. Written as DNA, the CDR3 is TGCGCCAGCAGGGGACTAAGCAATCAGCCCCAGCATTTT. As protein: CASRGLSNQPQHF.

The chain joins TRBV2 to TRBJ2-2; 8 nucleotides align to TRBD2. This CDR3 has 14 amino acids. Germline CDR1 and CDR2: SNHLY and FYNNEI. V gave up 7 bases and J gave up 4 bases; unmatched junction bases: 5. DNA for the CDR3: TGTGCCAGCATTCGGGGGGGTAGCACCGGGGAGCTGTTTTTT. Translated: CASIRGGSTGELFF. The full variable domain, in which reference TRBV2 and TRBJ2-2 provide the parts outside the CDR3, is EPEVTQTPSHQVTQMGQEVILRCVPISNHLYFYWYRQILGQKVEFLVSFYNNEISEKSEIFDDQFSVERPDGSNFTLKIRSTKLEDSAMYFCASIRGGSTGELFFGEGSRLTVL.

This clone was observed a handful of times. The CDR3 DNA sequence: TGTGCCAGCAGCAGAGCGGGTCCCTCCTACGAGCAGTACTTC. Translated: CASSRAGPSYEQYF. The rearrangement joins TRBV7-8 to TRBJ2-7; D might be TRBD2 (6 bases). The ends were cut back, 5 bases at V and 0 bases at J, with 11 bases in the middle. This CDR3 has 14 amino acids. CDR1 is SGHVS and CDR2 is FQNEAQ in the germline V gene.

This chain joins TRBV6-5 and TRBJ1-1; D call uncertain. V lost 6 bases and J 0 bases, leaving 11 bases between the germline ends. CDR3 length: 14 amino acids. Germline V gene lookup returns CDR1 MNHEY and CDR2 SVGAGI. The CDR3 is CASSQGIMNTEAFF. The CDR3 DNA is TGTGCCAGCAGCCAAGGGATTATGAACACTGAAGCTTTCTTT.

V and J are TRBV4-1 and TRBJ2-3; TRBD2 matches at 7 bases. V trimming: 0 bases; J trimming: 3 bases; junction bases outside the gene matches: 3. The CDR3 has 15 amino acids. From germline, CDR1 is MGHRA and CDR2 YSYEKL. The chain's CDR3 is CASSQEAAGTDTQYF. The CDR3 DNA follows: TGCGCCAGCAGCCAAGAAGCAGCGGGAACAGATACGCAGTATTTT.

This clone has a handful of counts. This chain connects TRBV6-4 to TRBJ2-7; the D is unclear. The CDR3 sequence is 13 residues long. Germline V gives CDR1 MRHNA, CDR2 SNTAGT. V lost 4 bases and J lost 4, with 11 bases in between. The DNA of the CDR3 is TGTGCCAGCAGTGTAGTCAGTTCATACGAGCAGTACTTC. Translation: CASSVVSSYEQYF.

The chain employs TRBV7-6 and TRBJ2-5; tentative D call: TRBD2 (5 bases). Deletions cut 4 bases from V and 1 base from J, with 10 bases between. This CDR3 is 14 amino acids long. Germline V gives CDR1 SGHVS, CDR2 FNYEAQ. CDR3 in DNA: TGTGCCAGCAGCTCGGTCGGGGTCCAAGAGACCCAGTACTTC. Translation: CASSSVGVQETQYF.